This T cell receptor beta chain was identified in a study of human versus mouse CDR3 diversity and MHC coevolution (dated by TCRdb to the late 2010s). Describing the broader study: The immunoSEQ assay was reported to detect one in 200,000 T cells and to minimize amplification bias from multiplex PCR. As a reference point for TCR selection on multiple MHC II alleles, the study used human naive CD4 T cell repertoires and compared them against human-TCR-locus transgenic mice that have a single MHC II. Across mouse and human samples, the number of valid reads per sample ranged from about 0.6 x 10^7 to 1.7 x 10^7. Three healthy volunteer blood donors were included in the human cohort, with one aged 30 to 40, one aged 40 to 49 and one aged 60 to 70 at collection. What the study reported, not specific to this receptor: According to iCHAO1 estimates, humans had the largest TCR beta repertoire, 1.5 million or so clonotypes, which was attributed likely to selection by multiple MHC II molecules. Repertoire diversity was not considered directly comparable between humans and mice because human T cells were selected on 5 or 6 MHC II alleles. On average, humans had more CDR3 deletions and insertions than mice did, pointing to greater exonuclease and TdT activity. Among all the groups compared, the lowest clonal inequality scores came from two of the three human donors.

In regard to this clone: It has no known antigen specificity. Nothing much larger sits one base from this clone, and base qualities are not available.

The QIAGEN blood and tissue kit was used to extract genomic DNA from the sorted cells, and that DNA was then quantified on a NanoDrop 1000. Deep sequencing and quantification of TCR alpha and beta chains were performed on the immunoSEQ platform by multiplex PCR of genomic DNA. In the authors' own workflow: Annotation of the TCR sequences relied on IMGT gene and region definitions. Out-of-frame rearrangements were used as a proxy for the preselection repertoire and compared with in-frame clonotypes. The iCHAO1 estimator provided with the immunoSEQ platform was used to estimate repertoire size. A Gini index based on the Lorenz curve was applied to in-frame amino acid clonotypes to measure clonal inequality. Shared clonotypes were counted with the intersect function of the R package tcR, and similarity was scored with the Jaccard index. Principal component analysis of V, J and V-J usage frequencies was run with the R prcomp function without normalization. Drawn from immuneACCESS, this table holds only the in-frame rearrangements with V and J called that TCRdb kept. Clones are partly lost; checked studies trace under half to an unresolved V gene and leave the rest unexplained. V and J calls and clone size are as listed in that table; D and trimming were resolved from the DNA. This sample lists 60,000 or so clones; 94% were detected once. The ten largest clonotypes hold approximately 19% of the sample.

CDR1 and CDR2 are read off the germline V gene as MGHRA and YSYEKL. V lost 4 bases and J lost 7 bases; the stretch between them is 11 bases long. The CDR3 starts with the cysteine, ends with the phenylalanine, and has 13 residues. Only CDR3 DNA remains: 39 bases, in frame from the first base. Fluorescence-activated cell sorting was used to isolate naive CD4 T cells, defined as CD45RO-negative and CD62L-positive, from PBMCs. Each donor gave roughly 53 ml of fresh peripheral blood, from which PBMCs were isolated by Ficoll density centrifugation. Sorting was performed on a FACSAria III instrument, with purity above 85% for all samples.

The chain was built from TRBV4-1 and TRBJ2-1; the D gene lacks a confident call. The sequenced material came from naive CD4+ T cells from blood. The sample's cell subset or site label, decoded: CD45RO-negative CD62L-positive naive CD4 T cells. This receptor was taken from a person aged 60 to 70 in good health. The CDR3 loop reads CASSPQHSNEQFF. The sequenced DNA: TGCGCCAGCAGCCCACAGCACTCTAATGAGCAGTTCTTC.